The source of this T cell receptor beta chain is a study of tumor-infiltrating lymphocytes in glioblastoma multiforme. Three nested ARM-PCR rounds with V-beta and C-beta primers built TCRB libraries. Unique molecular identifiers were not described for the libraries. MiXCR was run by TCRdb on the multiplex PCR reads, yielding one entry per CDR3 protein. The table records 10,000 to 15,000 distinct CDR3 sequences, 60% to 65% of them present only once. The germline CDR1 and CDR2 sequences are MNHEY and SVGAGI. The CDR3 totals 14 residues. A note on this clonotype: The junction departs from germline at one end; a sequencing error may be responsible.

V is TRBV6-5 and J is TRBJ1-4; TRBD1 matches 7 bases. The sequencing sample was made of brain tumor tissue. The receptor's source is a male donor with glioblastoma. This chain's CDR3 is CARRQGGGDEELFF. For the CDR3, the DNA is TGTGCCCGCAGGCAGGGGGGAGGTGATGAAGAACTGTTTTTT.